The 5 T cell receptor beta chains below were found in one sample sequenced in a study of shared clonotypes between healthy human individuals. Method: immunoSEQ multiplex PCR; TCRdb's copy keeps in-frame clones and lacks some. The sample consists of approximately 2.5 million clones, over 85% of them appearing once. Sequences were obtained from naive CD4+ T cells from PBMCs. As to subset: CD45RA+ positively selected. Receptors were obtained from a man aged 18 to 30 in good health. Some clones in this sample may be carry-over from other donors' samples.

This sequence joins TRBV5-1 and TRBJ1-4; TRBD1 might be the D (5 bases). This CDR3 is 16 amino acids long. Germline V gives CDR1 SGHRS, CDR2 YFSETQ. V dropped 3 bases and J dropped 0 bases, with 12 bases sitting between them. CDR3 coding DNA: TGCGCCAGCAGCTGGGGTGGGGACTCAACTAATGAAAAACTGTTTTTT. It encodes CASSWGGDSTNEKLFF.

This clone was seen just once. The chain combines TRBV5-6 with TRBJ1-3; tentative D call: TRBD1 (5 bases). V lost 4 bases and J lost 0, with 14 bases in between. The CDR3 loop spans 16 amino acids. Germline CDR1 SGHDT, CDR2 YYEEEE. DNA for the CDR3: TGTGCCAGCAGCGTGGGGGTCTGGGGCTCTGGAAACACCATATATTTT. It encodes CASSVGVWGSGNTIYF.

CDR3 residues: CASSVRANYEQYF. The CDR3 DNA is TGTGCCAGCAGTGTCAGGGCCAACTACGAGCAGTACTTC. The chain has TRBV6-1 and TRBJ2-7; possibly TRBD1 for D (5 bases). This CDR3 comprises 13 residues. The V end was cut by 4 bases, the J end by 3 bases, with 10 bases between. Germline-derived CDR1 and CDR2 are MNHNS and SASEGT.

This clone showed up just a few times. This chain connects TRBV7-9 to TRBJ1-1; TRBD1 might be the D (6 bases). Germline CDR1 and CDR2: SEHNR and FQNEAQ (reference sequence). Trimming pared 5 bases from V and 2 bases from J, leaving 12 bases between. The CDR3 consists of 14 residues. CDR3 sequence reads: CASSIYRVNTEAFF. CDR3 bases: TGTGCCAGCAGCATTTACAGGGTCAACACTGAAGCTTTCTTT.

This clone was counted a few times. The same CDR3 is also encoded by other DNA sequences in this sample. This chain uses TRBV28 with TRBJ1-3; D not resolved. The germline CDR1 and CDR2 sequences are MDHEN and SYDVKM. The CDR3 extends over 12 amino acids. The V end was cut by 6 bases, the J end by 0 bases, with 3 bases between. The CDR3: CASRGSGNTIYF. The CDR3, as DNA: TGTGCCAGCAGAGGCTCTGGAAACACCATATATTTT.